This entry describes one TCR beta chain. The antigen is unknown. Here immunoSEQ multiplex PCR was the method, and the copy in TCRdb shows in-frame clones only, minus some. Altogether around 80,000 clones are present, more than 85% being singletons, with the ten largest covering more than 7.5%. The sample belongs to a study of T cell responses to AZD1222 COVID-19 vaccine. Study conclusions and caveats: Donors were largely white British and mainly female; clonal diversity was possibly underestimated. Increases in Spike-specific TCR breadth and depth were seen after two AZD1222 doses.

V shed 5 bases, J shed 6 bases, and the junction held 6 bases outside the gene matches. The CDR3 contains 14 residues. The V gene's germline CDR1 is LNHDA and CDR2 SQIVND (reference sequence). The input for sequencing was peripheral blood, taken 28 days after the second AZD1222 dose. This rearrangement joins TRBV19 to TRBJ2-7; TRBD2 matches 11 bases. The receptor's source is an adult who received the AZD1222 COVID-19 vaccine. The CDR3 DNA follows: TGTGCCAGTAGTTTTAGCGGGAGGGCCTCCGAGCAGTACTTC. It yields the protein CASSFSGRASEQYF.